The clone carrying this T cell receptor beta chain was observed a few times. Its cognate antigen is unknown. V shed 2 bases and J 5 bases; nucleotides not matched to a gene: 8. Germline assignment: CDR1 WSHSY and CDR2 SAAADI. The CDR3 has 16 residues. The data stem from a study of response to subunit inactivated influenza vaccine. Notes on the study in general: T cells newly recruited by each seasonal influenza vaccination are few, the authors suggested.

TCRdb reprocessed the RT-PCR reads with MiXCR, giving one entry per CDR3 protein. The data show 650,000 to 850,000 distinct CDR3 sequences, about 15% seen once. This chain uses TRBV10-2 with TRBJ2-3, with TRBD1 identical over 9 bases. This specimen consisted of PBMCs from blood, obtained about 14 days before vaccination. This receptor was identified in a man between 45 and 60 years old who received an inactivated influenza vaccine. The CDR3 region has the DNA TGCGCCAGCAGTGAGAAGGACAGGGGCCGCGAAGATACGCAGTATTTT. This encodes CASSEKDRGREDTQYF.